Below, one TCR beta chain is given with its context. Only a few counts were recorded for this clonotype. Its antigen has not been determined. Base qualities are not at hand, and no much larger clone is one base apart. The data derive from a study of T-cell reconstitution after alpha-beta-depleted transplantation in children (dated by TCRdb to 2016 to 2017). General notes on the study: T-cell immune reconstitution after TCRalphabeta/CD19-depleted allogeneic hematopoietic cell transplantation in children was quantitatively tracked in the study by means of TCR repertoire profiling. The paper's findings and limits, for the study overall: Over subsequent months, a decline in hyperexpanded clone frequencies was noted, and after one year, T-cell counts and TCRbeta diversity were mostly ascribed to newly produced T cells. In some patients, the high TCRbeta diversity seen at day 60 was put down to recipient T cells and intrathymic progenitors that had survived conditioning. Apparently early alphabetaT-cell count recovery about two months after transplant reportedly relied on only several hundred rapidly expanded clones derived from non-depleted graft cells.

The CDR3 starts with the cysteine, ends with the valine, and has 13 residues. Left in the record is the CDR3 DNA by itself, 39 bases read in frame from the first base. For CDR1 and CDR2, the germline V gene (reference sequence) lists SEHNR and FQNEAQ. V loses 1 base at its end and J loses 6 bases; junction bases beyond the gene matches: 2. Library prep was done by PCR. Sequencing instrument: Illumina HiSeq 2500. TCR library preparation used molecular barcoding, with unique molecular identifiers applied to normalize quantification of the TCRbeta repertoire. TCRdb trimmed the raw reads at Q25, called clones with MiXCR and kept productive beta chains. Entries that share a CDR3 protein sequence are merged under the most common genes and DNA. Present in this sample are over 200,000 distinct CDR3 sequences, approximately 8% of which were seen just once. The ten largest make up 35% to 45% of the sample. Taken with the paper, the label for treatment or condition translates to: allogeneic hematopoietic cell transplantation with graft depleted of TCRalphabeta T cells and CD19 B cells. Transplant recipients were children who received TCRalphabeta/CD19-depleted allogeneic hematopoietic cell grafts.

The sample consisted of PBMCs, mostly from graft donor cells, taken 360 days after TCRalphabeta/CD19-depleted stem cell transplant. The sequence was obtained from a male patient aged 2-15 years who had a stem cell transplant for acute myeloid leukemia, so the T cells may come from the graft donor. The rearrangement combines TRBV7-9 with TRBJ2-7; TRBD1 agrees with 8 junctional bases. The bases read TGTGCCAGCAGCTTAGAGACAGGGGCCGAGCAGTACGTC. Translation gives CASSLETGAEQYV.